This TCR beta chain was captured by sequencing in a study of T cells in Graves' hyperthyroidism and ophthalmopathy. Study conclusions and caveats: The majority of expanded thyroid clonotypes above 0.001 also appeared in blood.

This clonotype occurred many times. The target antigen is unknown. If no ophthalmopathy progression occurred within 18 months, Graves' hyperthyroidism was stable. Newly diagnosed patients aged 18 to 65 had hyperthyroidism of under 2 months' duration. Thyroid ultrasound and orbital computed tomography, with clinical symptoms and serum thyroxine and TRAb, informed diagnoses. In germline, CDR1 is LGHDT, CDR2 YNNKEL (reference sequence). This CDR3 spans 15 amino acids. The V and J ends lost 0 bases and 4 bases, in that order; junction bases with no gene match: 1. Amplification yielded TCR beta CDR3 regions, with RNA transcripts as the source. The TCR CDR3 first-round RT-PCR relied on the HTBI primer set. One entry per CDR3 protein, called by TCRdb with MiXCR from the multiplex PCR reads. The table lists 300,000 to 450,000 distinct CDR3 sequences, approximately 13% of them singletons.

The source material was blood. This receptor was identified in a woman between 18 and 30 years old with Graves' hyperthyroidism. The rearrangement joins TRBV3-1 to TRBJ2-1; 9 bases are shared with TRBD2. The CDR3 region is CASSQDTSGYNEQFF. DNA of the CDR3: TGTGCCAGCAGCCAAGATACTAGCGGGTACAATGAGCAGTTCTTC.